The clone carrying this TCR beta chain was counted a few times. Its antigen remains unknown. CDR3 length: 12 residues. The germline CDR1 and CDR2 sequences are MNHEY and SMNVEV (reference sequence). With 5 bases clipped from V and 5 bases from J, the junction kept 3 bases outside the gene matches. The data originate from a study of cytomegalovirus exposure and HLA in healthy donors. General study points: Most observed TCR sequences were rare, whereas some public TCRs were detected in many donors. The study put 150 or so TCR beta chains on its list as cytomegalovirus-associated. Clusters of TCRs from the first cohort tended to co-occur in the roughly 120 validation repertoires (as a later analysis found).

Clones were sequenced by immunoSEQ multiplex PCR, and TCRdb holds only the in-frame ones, with some missing. This sample carries about 160,000 clones, approximately 81% of them seen once, and the ten largest clones take roughly a tenth. The J gene is TRBJ2-7, the V gene TRBV27; 7 bases are shared with TRBD1. This receptor was obtained from a man aged 30 to 45 in good health and CMV-seropositive. The sample taken for sequencing was PBMCs. As DNA, the CDR3 is TGTGCCAGCAGTGGACAGGTCCACGAGCAGTACTTC. Its translation is CASSGQVHEQYF.